Below, one T cell receptor (beta chain) is given with its context. Its antigen remains unidentified. Clones were read by immunoSEQ multiplex PCR, and TCRdb kept only the in-frame ones, dropping some. The data hold 2 million or so clones, with 85% to 95% observed a single time. V was shortened by 0 bases and J by 2 bases, with 7 bases between the two germline ends. Germline V lookup: CDR1 SEHNR, CDR2 FQNEAQ (reference sequence). The CDR3 spans 14 residues. This sample is drawn from a study of shared clonotypes between healthy human individuals. About the study: Donors were a couple of women and three men aged 18 to 49.

General study points: It was the non-shared clonotypes that had lower generation probabilities than clonotypes shared by all four donors.

Terminally differentiated effector memory CD45RA+ cells were excluded by CCR7 positive selection of CD45RO-negative cells. Donors comprised only Caucasian adults living in Nashville, Tennessee. V gene TRBV7-9 combines with J gene TRBJ2-5; D gene unclear. This clonotype originated in a man younger than 35 in good health. Sample: naive CD8+ T cells sorted from blood. This CDR3 reads CASSLATVQETQYF. CDR3 sequence (DNA): TGTGCCAGCAGCTTAGCGACTGTACAAGAGACCCAGTACTTC.